This TCR beta chain was sequenced during a study of cytomegalovirus exposure and HLA in healthy donors. Use of 60 Vbeta and 13 Jbeta primers characterized the PCR. Method: immunoSEQ multiplex PCR; TCRdb's copy keeps in-frame clones and lacks some. Among 150,000 to 200,000 clones, 75% were seen once, and the ten largest hold around 2.4%. The CDR3 runs 15 residues. Germline CDR1 is SGHVS and CDR2 is FNYEAQ. The V gene end was trimmed by 4 bases and the J gene end by 7 bases; junction bases not matched to a gene: 7. With respect to this clone: The antigen remains unidentified.

Study-wide results and limits: The dataset shows that most TCR sequences were rare, while some public TCRs occurred in many donors. Among TCR beta chains, those listed as cytomegalovirus-associated numbered over 150. Upon later analysis, TCR association rates were observed to vary by HLA locus, being highest for DRB1 and lowest for HLA-C.

While unrecorded immune exposures were likely, the donors were nominally healthy when sampled. The sequence came from a female donor in good health and CMV-seronegative. The genes are TRBV7-6 and TRBJ2-1; TRBD1 matches at 10 bases. Material for sequencing was PBMCs. The CDR3 loop is CASSSETGGGNEQFF. The DNA for the CDR3 is TGTGCCAGCAGCTCAGAGACAGGGGGCGGGAATGAGCAGTTCTTC.